This TCR beta chain was obtained from a study of multiple sclerosis patients with progressive multifocal leukoencephalopathy. Findings and limits, study-wide: Clones expanded at PML were already present before and during natalizumab.

Germline V gene data show CDR1 as SGHTA and CDR2 as FQGNSA. The CDR3 spans 11 residues. The V end lost 5 bases, the J end lost 1 base, and 2 bases lay between the germline ends. As to time point: about a year of natalizumab therapy. Data came from immunoSEQ multiplex PCR; TCRdb stores just in-frame clones and leaves some out. The table includes 24,000 or so clones, around 93% detected once. On this clone: As yet, its antigen is unknown.

The specimen comprised PBMCs, sampled from a patient treated with natalizumab. This clonotype was obtained from a man younger than 45 with multiple sclerosis. The V gene is TRBV7-2, the J gene TRBJ2-5; D ambiguous. Written as DNA, the CDR3 is TGTGCCAGCAGCCGCCAAGAGACCCAGTACTTC. It is translated as CASSRQETQYF.